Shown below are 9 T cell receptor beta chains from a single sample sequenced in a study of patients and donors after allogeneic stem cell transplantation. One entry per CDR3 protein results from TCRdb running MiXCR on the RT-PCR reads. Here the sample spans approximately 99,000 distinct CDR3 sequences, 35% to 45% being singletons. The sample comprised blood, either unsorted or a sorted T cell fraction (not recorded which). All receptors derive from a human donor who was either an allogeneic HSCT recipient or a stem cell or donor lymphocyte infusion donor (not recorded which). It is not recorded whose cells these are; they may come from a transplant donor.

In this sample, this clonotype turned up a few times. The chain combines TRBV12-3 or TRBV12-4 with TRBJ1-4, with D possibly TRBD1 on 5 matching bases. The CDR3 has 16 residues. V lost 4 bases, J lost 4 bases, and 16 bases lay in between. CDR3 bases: TGTGCCAGCAGTTCTTTGGGACGTTGGAGTAATGAAAAACTGTTTTTT. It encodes CASSSLGRWSNEKLFF.

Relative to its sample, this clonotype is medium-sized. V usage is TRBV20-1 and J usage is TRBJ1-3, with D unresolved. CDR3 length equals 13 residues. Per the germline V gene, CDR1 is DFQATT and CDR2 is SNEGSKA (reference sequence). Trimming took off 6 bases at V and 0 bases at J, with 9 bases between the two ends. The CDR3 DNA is TGCAGTGCCAATACAGCCTCTGGAAACACCATATATTTT. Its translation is CSANTASGNTIYF.

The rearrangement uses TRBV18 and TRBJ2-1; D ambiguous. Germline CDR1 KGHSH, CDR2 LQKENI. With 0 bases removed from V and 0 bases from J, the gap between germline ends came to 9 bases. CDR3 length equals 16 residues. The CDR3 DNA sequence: TGTGCCAGCTCACCACCCCCCTTCAGCTCCTACAATGAGCAGTTCTTC. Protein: CASSPPPFSSYNEQFF.

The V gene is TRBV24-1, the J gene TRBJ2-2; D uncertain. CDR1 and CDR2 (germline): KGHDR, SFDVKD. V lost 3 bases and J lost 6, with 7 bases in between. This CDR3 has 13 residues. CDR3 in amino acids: CATSDPNPGELFF. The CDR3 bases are TGTGCCACCAGTGATCCCAACCCCGGGGAGCTGTTTTTT.

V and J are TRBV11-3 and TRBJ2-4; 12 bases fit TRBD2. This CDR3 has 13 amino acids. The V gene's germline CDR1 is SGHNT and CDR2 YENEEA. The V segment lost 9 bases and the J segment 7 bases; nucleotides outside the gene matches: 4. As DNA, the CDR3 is TGTGCCAGTTCTACTAGCGGGAGGAACATTCAGTACTTC. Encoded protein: CASSTSGRNIQYF.

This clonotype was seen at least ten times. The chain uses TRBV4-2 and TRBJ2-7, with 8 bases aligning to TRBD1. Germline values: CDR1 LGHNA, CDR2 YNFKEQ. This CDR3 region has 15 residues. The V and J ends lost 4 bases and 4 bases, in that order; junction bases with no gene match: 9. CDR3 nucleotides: TGTGCCAGCAGCCCCGGGACAGGTCGTTTGTACGAGCAGTACTTC. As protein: CASSPGTGRLYEQYF.

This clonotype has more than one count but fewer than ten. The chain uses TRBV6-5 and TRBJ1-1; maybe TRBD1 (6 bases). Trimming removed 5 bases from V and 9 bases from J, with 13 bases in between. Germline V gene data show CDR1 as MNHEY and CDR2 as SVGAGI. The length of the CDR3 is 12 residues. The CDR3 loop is CASSLSGTQAFF. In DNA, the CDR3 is TGTGCCAGCAGTCTCTCCGGGACACAAGCTTTCTTT.

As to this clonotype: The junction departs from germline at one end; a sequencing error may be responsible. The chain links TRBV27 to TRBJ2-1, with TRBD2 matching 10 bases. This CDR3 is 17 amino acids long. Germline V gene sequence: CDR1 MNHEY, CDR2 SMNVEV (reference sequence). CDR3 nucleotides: TGTGCCAACAGTTTATCGAAACTAGCGGGGTACTACAATGAGCAGTTCTTC. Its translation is CANSLSKLAGYYNEQFF.

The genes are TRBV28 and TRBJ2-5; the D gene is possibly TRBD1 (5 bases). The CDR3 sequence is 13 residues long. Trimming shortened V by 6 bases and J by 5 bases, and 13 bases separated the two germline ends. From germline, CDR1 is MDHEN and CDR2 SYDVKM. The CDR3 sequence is CASRRRVLETQYF. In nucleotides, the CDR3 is TGTGCCAGCAGACGCAGGGTGCTGGAGACCCAGTACTTC.